The 14 T cell receptor beta chains in this list originate from one sample, sequenced in a study of cytomegalovirus exposure and HLA in healthy donors. The PCR used 60 Vbeta and 13 Jbeta primers. The assay was immunoSEQ multiplex PCR, and TCRdb's table has in-frame clones only and misses some. The sample lists fewer than 70,000 clones; 74% were seen once. The material sequenced was PBMCs. Receptors originate from a woman aged 55-75 years in good health and CMV-seropositive.

The chain employs TRBV9 and TRBJ2-1, with D maybe TRBD2 (6 bases). The germline V and J ends were trimmed by 0 bases and 4 bases, with 11 bases remaining between them. This CDR3 is built from 15 residues. Germline CDR1 reads SGDLS; CDR2 reads YYNGEE. The CDR3 sequence: CASSVGEVGYNEQFF. The CDR3 DNA reads TGTGCCAGCAGCGTAGGGGAGGTGGGTTACAATGAGCAGTTCTTC.

DNA for the CDR3: TGTGCCAGCAGTGAATCCGGGATTAGCAATCAGCCCCAGCATTTT. Translating gives CASSESGISNQPQHF. The rearrangement links TRBV25-1 to TRBJ1-5; D is ambiguous. Germline CDR1 reads MGHDK; CDR2 reads SYGVNS. Trimming cost V 1 base and J 0 bases, with 7 bases left between them. This CDR3 has 15 amino acids.

V usage is TRBV5-1 and J usage is TRBJ2-5, with 12 positions matching TRBD2. V dropped 0 bases and J dropped 5; count of bases not matched to a gene: 5. Germline values: CDR1 SGHRS, CDR2 YFSETQ. The CDR3 sequence is 16 residues long. This chain's CDR3 is CASSLALAGGMETQYF. DNA for the CDR3: TGCGCCAGCAGCTTGGCTCTAGCGGGGGGGATGGAGACCCAGTACTTC.

This clone showed up just a few times. The chain recombines TRBV19 with TRBJ1-1; the match to TRBD1 covers 7 bases. The CDR3 loop spans 16 amino acids. Trimming cost V 4 bases and J 0 bases; bases outside gene matches: 8. CDR1 is LNHDA, CDR2 SQIVND, per germline (reference sequence). Here the CDR3 DNA reads TGTGCCAGTAGTAACTTACTACAGGGGATGAACACTGAAGCTTTCTTT. It codes for CASSNLLQGMNTEAFF.

The chain links TRBV9 to TRBJ2-5; D perhaps matches TRBD2 (6 bases). The germline V gene has CDR1 SGDLS and CDR2 YYNGEE. The V gene lost 0 bases and the J gene lost 4 bases, with 10 bases spanning the gap. The CDR3 spans 14 residues. CDR3 in amino acids: CASSVGGVLETQYF. CDR3 coding DNA: TGTGCCAGCAGCGTAGGGGGGGTGTTAGAGACCCAGTACTTC.

This clone has only a few counts. This sequence joins TRBV6-1 and TRBJ1-6; D unresolved. The CDR3 loop spans 15 amino acids. With 5 bases removed from V and 10 bases from J, the gap between germline ends came to 18 bases. In germline, CDR1 is MNHNS, CDR2 SASEGT. The CDR3 DNA reads as TGTGCCAGCAGTCTCCTGAGTGAAGTCTACTCACCCCTCCACTTT. The encoded protein is CASSLLSEVYSPLHF.

This clone was observed a few times. Here the CDR3 DNA reads TGCGCCAGCAGTGAGATTATGTCCCCCTCCTACGAGCAGTACTTC. This sequence encodes CASSEIMSPSYEQYF. V is TRBV10-1 and J is TRBJ2-7; D gene unclear. The CDR3 runs to 15 residues. The V and J ends lost 2 bases and 0 bases respectively, with 11 bases between them. Germline V gene lookup returns CDR1 WNHNN and CDR2 SYGVQD (reference sequence).

This clone was detected ten times or more. The chain links TRBV27 to TRBJ1-5; D gene unclear. Trimming cost V 3 bases and J 4 bases, with 7 bases left between them. CDR3 length: 13 amino acids. The germline CDR1 and CDR2 sequences are MNHEY and SMNVEV (reference sequence). The CDR3 nucleotides are TGTGCCAGCAGTTTGGCTTGGAATCAGCCCCAGCATTTT. Amino acids: CASSLAWNQPQHF.

The rearrangement links TRBV6-5 to TRBJ1-2; TRBD1 might be the D (6 bases). V shed 2 bases and J shed 4 bases, with 8 bases lying between them. Germline lookup yields CDR1 MNHEY and CDR2 SVGAGI. The CDR3 consists of 13 residues. The DNA for the CDR3 is TGTGCCAGCAGTTACGGACAGCTCTATGGCTACACCTTC. Translation: CASSYGQLYGYTF.

The chain uses TRBV14 and TRBJ2-1; 11 nucleotides agree with TRBD2. The CDR3 has 15 residues. V was clipped by 0 bases and J by 9 bases; unmatched bases: 4. CDR1 is SGHDN, CDR2 FVKESK, per germline. As DNA, the CDR3 is TGTGCCAGCAGCCAAGAACTAGCGGGGGAGATTGAGCAGTTCTTC. This sequence encodes CASSQELAGEIEQFF.

The chain combines TRBV10-1 with TRBJ2-2, with D possibly matching TRBD2 (6 bases). CDR3 size: 15 residues. Germline V gene sequence: CDR1 WNHNN, CDR2 SYGVQD (reference sequence). The V end was cut by 4 bases, the J end by 4 bases, with 13 bases between. The CDR3: CASSVLRDGTGELFF. The CDR3 nucleotides are TGCGCCAGCAGTGTCCTGCGGGACGGCACCGGGGAGCTGTTTTTT.

This clone is a singleton in its sample. The chain couples TRBV2 to TRBJ1-4; 7 nucleotides line up with TRBD1. After removal of 4 bases from V and 5 bases from J, the junction contained 7 bases not matched to a gene. The germline V gene encodes CDR1 SNHLY and CDR2 FYNNEI. The CDR3 spans 15 residues. This CDR3 reads CASSARTGLNEKLFF. The CDR3, as DNA: TGTGCCAGCAGTGCCCGGACAGGATTGAATGAAAAACTGTTTTTT.

This chain uses TRBV5-1 with TRBJ2-3; TRBD2 might be the D (6 bases). CDR3 length equals 18 residues. V dropped 0 bases and J dropped 0 bases, with 17 bases sitting between them. Germline lookup yields CDR1 SGHRS and CDR2 YFSETQ. As DNA, the CDR3 is TGCGCCAGCAGCTTGGTTCCGCCTCTAGCGAGTAGCACAGATACGCAGTATTTT. Amino acid sequence: CASSLVPPLASSTDTQYF.

V and J are TRBV19 and TRBJ2-7; 7 positions agree with TRBD2. The CDR3 is 14 amino acids. Per the germline V gene, CDR1 is LNHDA and CDR2 is SQIVND (reference sequence). V lost 3 bases and J lost 0; bases outside the gene matches: 2. CDR3 DNA sequence: TGTGCCAGTAGTATCGGGGGGACCTCCTACGAGCAGTACTTC. Translated, it gives CASSIGGTSYEQYF. Drawing the rest from reference TRBV19 and TRBJ2-7, the complete variable domain is DGGITQSPKYLFRKEGQNVTLSCEQNLNHDAMYWYRQDPGQGLRLIYYSQIVNDFQKGDIAEGYSVSREKKESFPLTVTSAQKNPTAFYLCASSIGGTSYEQYFGPGTRLTVT.